This T cell receptor beta chain came from a study of T-cell memory formation after mild COVID-19. Study details: TCR clusters were mostly donor specific. General study results and limits: Prior to infection, memory already included some responding clones, suggesting cross-reactive memory joined. For second-wave clones that peaked at day 37, SARS-CoV-2 specificity went unverified.

Trimming pared 5 bases from V and 7 bases from J, leaving 12 bases between. The germline V gene has CDR1 KGHSH and CDR2 LQKENI. This CDR3 region has 12 residues. A single record per CDR3 protein comes from TCRdb applying MiXCR to the 5' RACE reads. The sample lists hundreds of thousands of distinct CDR3 sequences, more than 20% occurring once. On this clonotype itself: Its target is unknown.

This chain uses TRBV18 with TRBJ2-7, with no clear D. The source material was PBMCs or a T cell subset sorted from them (not recorded which). The receptor was isolated from an adult woman who had mild COVID-19 (a few samples of this study predate the infection). Cell type and time point are not known. The CDR3 here is CASSIGSGEQYF. The CDR3 nucleotides read TGTGCCAGCTCAATAGGGTCCGGGGAGCAGTACTTC.